This T cell receptor beta chain comes out of a study of CD8+CD57+ T cells in acquired aplastic anemia. Study as a whole: Read counts for CD4+ cells (from healthy donors) averaged around 10 million.

The CDR3 has 15 residues. The V end was cut by 1 base, the J end by 0 bases, with 7 bases between. The germline CDR1 and CDR2 sequences are LNHNV and YYDKDF (reference sequence). CDR3 and TCR beta VDJ profiling relied on a genomic DNA template. TCRdb called the reads again in MiXCR, with one record for every CDR3 protein. The sample consists of some 240,000 distinct CDR3 sequences, 30% to 35% of them appearing once. The clonotype originates from a human donor in good health, serving as a control. The sequenced sample consisted of sorted CD4+, CD8+, or CD8+CD57+ T cells (not recorded which) from PBMCs. The chain carries TRBV15 and TRBJ1-3, with D uncertain. The CDR3 reads CATSRGRSSGNTIYF. The CDR3 nucleotides are TGTGCCACCAGCAGAGGACGGAGCTCTGGAAACACCATATATTTT. Looking up the rest from reference TRBV15 and TRBJ1-3 gives the full variable domain: DAMVIQNPRYQVTQFGKPVTLSCSQTLNHNVMYWYQQKSSQAPKLLFHYYDKDFNNEADTPDNFQSRRPNTSFCFLDIRSPGLGDTAMYLCATSRGRSSGNTIYFGEGSWLTVV.